This is a list of T cell receptor beta chains from one sample in a study of blood T cell repertoires in COVID-19. Profiling relied on immunoSEQ multiplex PCR, and the TCRdb table lists in-frame clones only, not all of them. The profile shows 150,000 to 200,000 clones, 80% to 90% of them singletons. Sequencing used peripheral blood. Source of these receptors: a woman of 80 years or more with COVID-19, enrolled during active disease. The CDR3 runs from the conserved cysteine through the conserved F or W. The order of the fields is V gene, J gene, D gene, clone size, CDR3 DNA, CDR3 protein. The D gene is left open where the match is weak. Rows give clone size only sometimes, using once, few, many, or a class for an expanded clone.

TRBV5-6,TRBJ2-1,.,.,TGTGCCAGCAGCCTCGGGGACAATGAGCAGTTCTTC,CASSLGDNEQFF
TRBV7-9,TRBJ2-5,TRBD1,.,TGTGCCAGCAGCTTGGGGACAGGGGGCAGGGAGACCCAGTACTTC,CASSLGTGGRETQYF
TRBV28,TRBJ2-7,TRBD2,once,TGTGCCAGCAGTTTGGCTCTAGCGGGAGCCTCCTACGAGCAGTACTTC,CASSLALAGASYEQYF
TRBV5-8,TRBJ2-5,.,.,TGTGCCAGCAGCTTGATGGCGGGCCTCAGTACACAAGAGACCCAGTACTTC,CASSLMAGLSTQETQYF
TRBV4-1,TRBJ1-1,.,.,TGCGCCAGCAGCCTCGGGGGGAACACTGAAGCTTTCTTT,CASSLGGNTEAFF
TRBV7-9,TRBJ1-1,.,.,TGTGCCAGCAGCTTATTCACGGGTCTGAACACTGAAGCTTTCTTT,CASSLFTGLNTEAFF
TRBV2,TRBJ2-7,.,.,TGTGCCAGCAGTGTAGGGGTGCTGGGGAGGAACGAGCAGTACTTC,CASSVGVLGRNEQYF
TRBV27,TRBJ2-7,TRBD1,.,TGTGCCAGCAGTTCGACAGGGGGAAACTACGAGCAGTACTTC,CASSSTGGNYEQYF
TRBV10-3,TRBJ2-2,TRBD2,.,TGTGCCATCGGGATAGCGGGTTCCGGGGAGCTGTTTTTT,CAIGIAGSGELFF
TRBV7-3,TRBJ1-2,TRBD1,.,TGTGCCAGCAGCTTAAATGGAGGGGGCACGGGTGGCTACACCTTC,CASSLNGGGTGGYTF
TRBV19,TRBJ1-1,.,.,TGTGCCAGTACCGATAGCCCGAGCACTGAAGCTTTCTTT,CASTDSPSTEAFF
TRBV5-6,TRBJ1-6,TRBD1,once,TGTGCCAGCAGCTTTCGGGACAGGCTCCCTAATTCACCCCTCCACTTT,CASSFRDRLPNSPLHF
TRBV24-1,TRBJ2-7,TRBD1,.,TGTGCCACCAGTGATCGGGGGACAGGGAATCCCTACGAGCAGTACTTC,CATSDRGTGNPYEQYF
TRBV6-1,TRBJ2-2,.,.,TGTGCCAGCAGTGAGAGTAGTCCGGGACTCCACACCGGGGAGCTGTTTTTT,CASSESSPGLHTGELFF
TRBV11-2,TRBJ2-2,TRBD2,.,TGTGCCAGCACCCTCCCCAGACTAGCGGGCAATACCGGGGAGCTGTTTTTT,CASTLPRLAGNTGELFF
TRBV5-1,TRBJ2-5,TRBD1,.,TGCGCCAGCAGCCTGGGACAGCCACAAGAGACCCAGTACTTC,CASSLGQPQETQYF
TRBV28,TRBJ1-1,TRBD1,.,TGTGCCAGCAGCGCCAGGGGGCTGGGAGCCACTGAAGCTTTCTTT,CASSARGLGATEAFF
TRBV15,TRBJ2-7,TRBD2,.,TGTGCCACCAGCAGAGACCTAGCGGGATACGAGCAGTACTTC,CATSRDLAGYEQYF
TRBV9,TRBJ2-3,TRBD2,.,TGTGCCAGCAGCGTTGACGGGGGGGCCTTGGGTACGCAGTATTTT,CASSVDGGALGTQYF
TRBV25-1,TRBJ1-5,.,.,TGTGCCAGCAGACAGGGTGGGGATCAGCCCCAGCATTTT,CASRQGGDQPQHF
TRBV5-1,TRBJ2-5,TRBD1,.,TGCGCCAGCAGCTTACAGGGGCTTGAGGAGACCCAGTACTTC,CASSLQGLEETQYF
TRBV29-1,TRBJ2-1,TRBD2,.,TGCAGCGCGAGACTAGCGGACTACAATGAGCAGTTCTTC,CSARLADYNEQFF
TRBV28,TRBJ2-7,.,.,TGTGCCAGCAGTACCCCTAGCGTTTCCTACGAGCAGTACTTC,CASSTPSVSYEQYF
TRBV20-1,TRBJ2-7,.,.,TGCAGTGCTAAGACAGACTACGAGCAGTACTTC,CSAKTDYEQYF
TRBV15,TRBJ1-5,.,.,TGTGCCACCAGCAGAGCAAAGTTTGAGAGCAATCAGCCCCAGCATTTT,CATSRAKFESNQPQHF
TRBV7-2,TRBJ2-4,.,.,TGTGCCAGCAGCCCAGGGCTAGCCAAAAACATTCAGTACTTC,CASSPGLAKNIQYF
TRBV7-9,TRBJ2-6,.,.,TGTGCCAGCAGCTTATCTTCCAGCTCTGGGGCCAACGTCCTGACTTTC,CASSLSSSSGANVLTF
TRBV28,TRBJ2-7,.,.,TGTGCCAGCAGTTTTGACTTCTCCTACGAGCAGTACTTC,CASSFDFSYEQYF
TRBV15,TRBJ2-3,.,.,TGTGCCACCAGCATGGCTAGCGGCACAGATACGCAGTATTTT,CATSMASGTDTQYF
TRBV2,TRBJ2-7,.,.,TGTGCCAGCAGTGAAGCCCGGAGGGCCACGCAGTACTTC,CASSEARRATQYF
TRBV5-4,TRBJ2-5,TRBD2,.,TGTGCCAGCCGCCGGGGAGGGTCCCTTCAAGAGACCCAGTACTTC,CASRRGGSLQETQYF